A single sample gave rise to the 13 T cell receptor beta chains below, sequenced in a study of siplizumab effects on memory and regulatory T cells. Assay used: immunoSEQ multiplex PCR; TCRdb lists only in-frame clones, some missing. The sample has about 82,000 clones; about 91% are singletons. The material sequenced was Tregs sorted from blood. The receptor set was obtained from a human donor in good health.

This chain joins TRBV9 and TRBJ1-1, with 7 bases aligning to TRBD1. V was clipped by 4 bases and J by 0 bases; unmatched bases: 6. Germline V CDR1 and CDR2: SGDLS, YYNGEE. The CDR3 is made up of 15 amino acids. The CDR3 loop is CASSREGAMNTEAFF. CDR3 DNA: TGTGCCAGCAGCCGCGAGGGGGCTATGAACACTGAAGCTTTCTTT.

Worth noting for this clone: Other nucleotide sequences in the sample specify the same CDR3. The genes are TRBV5-1 and TRBJ2-3; 9 bases agree with TRBD2. Germline values: CDR1 SGHRS, CDR2 YFSETQ. The V and J ends lost 2 bases and 2 bases, in that order; junction bases with no gene match: 3. CDR3 length: 15 amino acids. CDR3: CASSLAGGSTDTQYF. The CDR3 nucleotides are TGCGCCAGCAGCTTAGCGGGGGGCTCCACAGATACGCAGTATTTT.

This CDR3 reads CAISESTATNGYTF. As DNA, the CDR3 is TGTGCCATCAGTGAGTCGACAGCCACAAATGGCTACACCTTC. The V gene is TRBV10-3, the J gene TRBJ1-2; perhaps TRBD1 as D (5 bases). V was shortened by 0 bases and J by 6 bases, with 11 bases between the two germline ends. Germline CDR1 and CDR2: ENHRY and SYGVKD. The CDR3 contains 14 residues.

This clone was found once. The chain recombines TRBV6-1 with TRBJ2-7; TRBD2 is a possible D gene (5 bases). Germline lookup yields CDR1 MNHNS and CDR2 SASEGT. CDR3 length: 12 amino acids. With 7 bases removed from V and 6 bases from J, the gap between germline ends came to 13 bases. The CDR3 sequence: CASTGPGIEQYF. Written as DNA, the CDR3 is TGTGCCAGCACGGGTCCGGGGATCGAGCAGTACTTC.

This chain joins TRBV5-1 and TRBJ2-7, with D perhaps matching TRBD2 (6 bases). Germline V gene sequence: CDR1 SGHRS, CDR2 YFSETQ. The CDR3 contains 13 residues. Between the trimmed V and J ends, which lost 3 bases and 6 bases, there was a span of 13 bases. CDR3 nucleotide sequence: TGCGCCAGCAGCTCCGAGACTAGTTCCGAGCAGTACTTC. This translates into CASSSETSSEQYF.

This clone was counted a single time. The chain recombines TRBV15 with TRBJ1-4; TRBD1 matches 7 bases. The ends lost 2 bases at V and 8 bases at J; junction bases unmatched: 11. The germline gives CDR1 LNHNV, CDR2 YYDKDF (reference sequence). CDR3 length: 16 residues. The CDR3 spells CATSRPSDRLGEKLFF. Here the CDR3 DNA reads TGTGCCACCAGCAGACCTTCGGACAGGCTCGGGGAAAAACTGTTTTTT.

The chain joins TRBV4-1 to TRBJ1-1; D gene ambiguous. The CDR3 runs to 16 residues. The ends were cut back, 0 bases at V and 0 bases at J, with 11 bases in the middle. In germline, CDR1 is MGHRA, CDR2 YSYEKL. The CDR3 is CASSQESRRLNTEAFF. Here the CDR3 DNA reads TGCGCCAGCAGCCAAGAGTCCCGCCGATTGAACACTGAAGCTTTCTTT.

This sequence joins TRBV4-1 and TRBJ1-4, with D tentatively TRBD1 (6 bases). The V end was cut by 0 bases, the J end by 10 bases, with 18 bases between. The V gene's germline CDR1 is MGHRA and CDR2 YSYEKL. This CDR3 comprises 16 residues. The CDR3 DNA reads as TGCGCCAGCAGCCAAGAAAGTTGGGGGGGCGCCGGAAAACTGTTTTTT. Protein sequence: CASSQESWGGAGKLFF.

This clone showed up just once. This chain joins TRBV29-1 and TRBJ2-1, with 11 positions matching TRBD2. This CDR3 is built from 19 residues. With V trimmed by 6 bases and J by 9 bases, 25 bases remained unmatched. The germline V gene has CDR1 SQVTM and CDR2 ANQGSEA. In DNA form, the CDR3 reads TGCAGCGTCGATGCAAGGCAGCCTAGTGCTAGCGGGGGGTTTATTGAGCAGTTCTTC. Translating it yields CSVDARQPSASGGFIEQFF.

The rearrangement joins TRBV6-5 to TRBJ1-2, with TRBD1 matching over 10 bases. The CDR3 length is 15 residues. The V gene's germline CDR1 is MNHEY and CDR2 SVGAGI. Unmatched junction bases numbered 6, after V lost 5 bases and J lost 3 bases. CDR3 in amino acids: CASSGRQGADYGYTF. In DNA form, the CDR3 reads TGTGCCAGCAGTGGGCGACAGGGGGCCGACTATGGCTACACCTTC.

V gene TRBV28 combines with J gene TRBJ2-7; D is uncertain. The CDR3 spans 14 residues. V lost 5 bases to trimming and J lost 0 bases, with 11 bases between them. Germline V gene lookup returns CDR1 MDHEN and CDR2 SYDVKM. The CDR3 here is CASSRYPFSYEQYF. CDR3 in DNA: TGTGCCAGCAGTAGGTATCCGTTCTCCTACGAGCAGTACTTC.

This chain links TRBV7-2 with TRBJ2-1, with TRBD1 identical over 7 bases. The V and J ends lost 0 bases and 4 bases, in that order; junction bases with no gene match: 9. This CDR3 region has 17 residues. CDR1 is SGHTA, CDR2 FQGNSA, per germline. The DNA for the CDR3 is TGTGCCAGCAGCTTAGCTCCCGGGACAGTATTTTACAATGAGCAGTTCTTC. Translated, it gives CASSLAPGTVFYNEQFF.

The rearrangement links TRBV19 to TRBJ1-3; the D is unclear. Germline CDR1 is LNHDA and CDR2 is SQIVND (reference sequence). V dropped 8 bases and J dropped 0 bases, with 11 bases sitting between them. This CDR3 has 14 amino acids. The CDR3 DNA sequence: TGTGCCAGTTCGGATCCACTCTCTGGAAACACCATATATTTT. This encodes CASSDPLSGNTIYF.